These 15 T cell receptor beta chains originate from one sample sequenced in a study of T cell responses to AZD1222 COVID-19 vaccine. TCRdb keeps only in-frame clones here, not all; method: immunoSEQ multiplex PCR. The sample lists more than 95,000 clones, 88% occurring once. The sample here was peripheral blood, taken on day 0 of AZD1222 vaccination. These TCRs come from an adult in good health.

Points on this clone: The junction does not match germline at one end; this may be a read error. In the same sample, other DNA sequences code for this CDR3. The rearrangement uses TRBV2 and TRBJ1-2, with a weak D call TRBD1 (6 bases). Germline V gives CDR1 SNHLY, CDR2 FYNNEI. This CDR3 is built from 13 residues. Here the CDR3 reads CARKEFTGGGYTF. Written as DNA, the CDR3 is TGTGCCAGGAAGGAGTTTACTGGGGGCGGCTACACATTC. The variable domain in full, completed from reference TRBV2 and TRBJ1-2, reads EPEVTQTPSHQVTQMGQEVILRCVPISNHLYFYWYRQILGQKVEFLVSFYNNEISEKSEIFDDQFSVERPDGSNFTLKIRSTKLEDSAMYFCARKEFTGGGYTFGSGTRLTVV.

This rearrangement joins TRBV5-1 to TRBJ1-4; no clear D gene. CDR1 and CDR2 (germline): SGHRS, YFSETQ. This CDR3 is built from 15 residues. The V gene lost 5 bases and the J gene lost 1 base, with 12 bases spanning the gap. The CDR3 DNA reads as TGCGCCAGCAGAAAGCCGCGGCAAACTAATGAAAAACTGTTTTTT. It codes for CASRKPRQTNEKLFF.

The J gene is TRBJ1-2, the V gene TRBV3-1 (or the pseudogene TRBV3-2), with a possible D match to TRBD1 (5 bases). V was shortened by 2 bases and J by 7 bases, with 11 bases between the two germline ends. Germline loops: CDR1 LGHDT, CDR2 YNNKEL (reference sequence). The CDR3 consists of 13 residues. The CDR3 bases are TGTGCCAGCAGCCAACAAGGCGGGGGTGGCTACACCTTC. Residues: CASSQQGGGGYTF.

V is TRBV6-2 or TRBV6-3 and J is TRBJ1-1, with a weak D call TRBD1 (6 bases). The germline V gene encodes CDR1 MNHEY and CDR2 SVGEGT. The CDR3 runs 16 residues. The germline V and J ends were trimmed by 2 bases and 1 base, with 14 bases remaining between them. In nucleotides, the CDR3 is TGTGCCAGCAGTTACCGAGGGGACATTGGGAACACTGAAGCTTTCTTT. As protein: CASSYRGDIGNTEAFF.

J is TRBJ2-7 and V is TRBV14, with 9 bases fitting TRBD2. Germline assignment: CDR1 SGHDN and CDR2 FVKESK. J gave up 7 bases and V 4 bases, and 14 bases lay outside the gene matches. The CDR3 totals 16 residues. CDR3 protein: CASSPRGAGGPTEQYF. The CDR3, as DNA: TGTGCCAGCAGCCCCCGGGGAGCGGGAGGACCTACAGAGCAGTACTTC.

J is TRBJ2-5 and V is TRBV20-1; D remains unclear. The CDR3 contains 11 residues. Germline CDR1 DFQATT, CDR2 SNEGSKA (reference sequence). The V end was cut by 1 base, the J end by 5 bases, with 5 bases between. The CDR3 DNA follows: TGCAGTGCTAGAGGTTTGGAGACCCAGTACTTC. Translation: CSARGLETQYF.

The genes are TRBV12-5 and TRBJ2-7; perhaps D is TRBD1 or TRBD2 (5 bases each). Trimming removed 3 bases at V and 3 bases at J, with 15 bases between. The CDR3 runs 15 residues. CDR1 and CDR2 (germline): LGHNT, FRNRAP. The DNA of the CDR3 is TGTGCTAGTGGTTTTGTAGGGACGCCGATCTACGAGCAGTACTTC. This codes for CASGFVGTPIYEQYF.

This rearrangement joins TRBV18 to TRBJ1-4; D unresolved. The CDR3 length is 16 residues. V lost 7 bases, J lost 2 bases, and 17 bases lay in between. Germline CDR1 and CDR2: KGHSH and LQKENI. CDR3 sequence reads: CASLPAIKGTNEKLFF. The CDR3 coding sequence is TGTGCCAGCTTACCGGCTATAAAAGGGACTAATGAAAAACTGTTTTTT.

The rearrangement links TRBV7-2 to TRBJ1-1; D gene unclear. Germline-derived CDR1 and CDR2 are SGHTA and FQGNSA. The CDR3 contains 15 residues. The V end was cut by 5 bases, the J end by 4 bases, with 17 bases between. This CDR3 reads CASSPPRSPGTEAFF. The CDR3 DNA reads as TGTGCCAGCAGCCCCCCCCGGTCCCCTGGCACTGAAGCTTTCTTT.

V gene TRBV2 combines with J gene TRBJ1-5; 7 nucleotides align to TRBD1. This CDR3 comprises 15 residues. The germline V gene has CDR1 SNHLY and CDR2 FYNNEI. The V gene end was trimmed by 5 bases and the J gene end by 5 bases; junction bases not matched to a gene: 9. Written as DNA, the CDR3 is TGTGCCAGCAGTCCTTGGTACAGGGGAGATCAGCCCCAGCATTTT. This translates into CASSPWYRGDQPQHF.

J is TRBJ2-4 and V is TRBV9; 14 bases align to TRBD2. Germline V gene sequence: CDR1 SGDLS, CDR2 YYNGEE. The CDR3 runs 22 residues. V dropped 4 bases and J dropped 2; count of bases not matched to a gene: 20. Here the CDR3 DNA reads TGTGCCAGCAGCTCCCCAGGGTCGACTAGCGGGAGGGTAGGGGAAACCAAAAACATTCAGTACTTC. Protein product: CASSSPGSTSGRVGETKNIQYF.

The V and J genes are TRBV5-4 and TRBJ1-2; the match to TRBD1 covers 8 bases. There are 14 residues in the CDR3. Germline V gene data show CDR1 as SGHNT and CDR2 as YYREEE (reference sequence). V lost 4 bases and J lost 8; bases outside the gene matches: 10. The chain's CDR3 is CASSPDREFGGYTF. Written as DNA, the CDR3 is TGTGCCAGCAGCCCGGACAGGGAGTTCGGGGGCTACACCTTC.

In its sample, this clone was seen once. V is TRBV5-6 and J is TRBJ2-7; possible D gene TRBD1, 6 bases. CDR3 size: 16 residues. The V gene lost 3 bases and the J gene lost 2 bases, with 18 bases spanning the gap. CDR1 and CDR2 (germline): SGHDT, YYEEEE. The CDR3 sequence: CASSWGPGRGTYEQYF. The CDR3 DNA sequence: TGTGCCAGCAGCTGGGGTCCTGGCAGGGGAACCTACGAGCAGTACTTC.

A few counts support this clone. The V and J genes are TRBV6-5 and TRBJ2-2, with 7 bases fitting TRBD2. The CDR3 loop spans 14 amino acids. The germline V gene encodes CDR1 MNHEY and CDR2 SVGAGI. After removal of 8 bases from V and 1 base from J, the junction contained 4 bases not matched to a gene. The DNA of the CDR3 is TGTGCCAGCGGAGCGGGGTGGAACACCGGGGAGCTGTTTTTT. Amino acids: CASGAGWNTGELFF.

The chain is built from TRBV19 and TRBJ2-1; 14 positions agree with TRBD2. The germline CDR1 and CDR2 sequences are LNHDA and SQIVND (reference sequence). The CDR3 totals 18 residues. Losses at the gene ends were 3 bases for V and 9 bases for J; bases not matched to a gene: 13. The CDR3 nucleotides read TGTGCCAGTAGTATTAAAAGACGGGGACTAGCGGGGGAAGGTGAGCAGTTCTTC. This sequence encodes CASSIKRRGLAGEGEQFF.